This TCR beta chain was captured in a study of shared clonotypes between healthy human individuals (dated by TCRdb to the early 2020s). In the study overall: The cohort included three men and a couple of women between 18 and 49 years of age. For each donor, CD4 naive and CD4 memory were each given three plates, CD8 naive was given two plates, and CD8 memory was given one plate. Blood TCR repertoires of five healthy adults were deeply sequenced to estimate repertoire size and the extent of clonotype sharing between individuals. To increase sequencing depth and limit assay-specific biases, TCR repertoire library preparation and sequencing were carried out by different laboratories using diverse techniques. Per donor, leukapheresis produced somewhere between about 0.9 and 10 billion PBMCs.

The paper's findings and limits, for the study overall: Clonotypes shared by all four sorted-subset donors showed higher generation probabilities than non-shared clonotypes. Sampling was restricted to blood, and TCR repertoires in tissues likely differ from the TCR repertoires found in blood. Pairwise subsampling led to the expectation that sequencing depth would affect the degree of clonotype sharing among donors. Rarefaction of sorted-subset datasets indicated incomplete sequencing despite the large sequencing depth. Sharing across a few donors was observed for around 4.8% of naive CD4, 3% to 4% of naive CD8, over 2% of memory CD4, and less than 0.45% of memory CD8 clonotypes. Because the study included a small number of donors, the genetic and exposure-history diversity represented was limited. Estimated clonotype richness was generally larger for naive than for memory subsets.

The donors were healthy, HIV-negative adults who had no recently reported acute infections or vaccinations. Every donor was a Caucasian adult living in Nashville, Tennessee, USA. CD4+ T cells were enriched through magnetic negative selection, after which naive cells were positively selected on CD45RA and the remaining negative fraction served as the memory subset. Blood was collected by leukapheresis, and PBMCs were isolated by Ficoll-Histopaque density gradient centrifugation and then cryopreserved in liquid nitrogen vapor phase. Analytical flow cytometry was used to check the purity and quantity of every magnetically sorted T cell population. Each sorted fraction had its genomic DNA isolated and then quantified by UV absorbance on a Nanodrop 2000c. On this clone itself: Its binding antigen is unknown. No base-level quality is on record; no much larger clone is a single base apart.

TCR CDR3 regions were amplified from genomic DNA by multiplex PCR using the deep immunoSEQ assay. Genomic DNA extracted from each cell subset was distributed evenly over all wells of several immunoSEQ 96-well plates, and each plate served as one replicate. For sorted subsets, approximately 190 ng of genomic DNA, equivalent to 30,000 or so T cell genomes, went into each replicate PCR. Purified libraries were quantified with a Qubit 3.0 fluorometer, sized on a Bioanalyzer 2100, and re-quantified with the KAPA Library Quantification kit. Every immunoSEQ 96-well plate was sequenced on a dedicated single-read 150-cycle Illumina NextSeq 550 flow cell. The authors' pipeline ran thus. Because the immunoSEQ output included only junctional sequences and no quality scores, the filtering could not be the same as the filtering used for full-length reads. Sequences were annotated with PyIR, a Python wrapper for IgBLAST v1.9, using IMGT germline references to assign V/J genes and CDR3. Reads were removed for weak V/J assignments (E-value above 1e-6), missing CDR3, stop codons, out-of-frame junctions, or ambiguous translated residues. A V3J clonotype was defined by an identical inferred V gene, J gene, and CDR3 amino acid sequence. To compute the percentage overlap between repertoires, the number of shared unique clonotypes was divided by the size of the smaller repertoire. RTK rarefaction, the Chao1 estimator, and Recon v2.1 estimates of unobserved clonotypes were used to assess repertoire richness. For all TCRbeta clonotypes obtained by the gDNA method from a few donors, generation probabilities were computed with OLGA. This immuneACCESS table, as held by TCRdb, lists in-frame sequences with V and J called but not all clones. Of the missing ones, under half trace to an unresolved V gene in checked studies; the others have no known cause. That table is the source of V, J and clone size, and D and trimming were worked out from the DNA. The sample table lists about 1.1 million clones, 75% to 85% of them with a count of one. Approximately 0.56% of the sample lies in the top ten.

The TCR sequence derives from a man in his late teens or twenties in good health. Some clones in this sample may be carry-over from other donors' samples. Sequencing used memory CD4+ T cells from PBMCs. This specimen's cell subset or site label, interpreted: CD45RA-negative fraction.

The DNA reads TGTGCCAGCCAGGGCCTCCTCGACACCGGGGAGCTGTTTTTT. Translated, it reads CASQGLLDTGELFF. This sequence uses TRBV18 and TRBJ2-2; TRBD1 is a weak D gene call, 5 bases matching. V was cut back by 8 bases and J by 3 bases, leaving a gap of 13 bases between them. CDR3 length: 14 amino acids, cysteine to phenylalanine. CDR3 DNA only is kept here, 42 bases in frame from base 1. CDR1 KGHSH and CDR2 LQKENI were looked up in the germline V gene.